This T cell receptor beta chain was profiled in a study of T cell responses to AZD1222 COVID-19 vaccine. Study-wide background: Second-dose groups at about 4 or about 12 weeks were pooled. Notes on the study in general: In a largely white British group with more females than males, clonal diversity was possibly underestimated. In the spike-specific TCR repertoire, nearly half reportedly target unmutated variant regions. Spike-specific TCR breadth and depth grew following two AZD1222 doses.

As concerns this clone: The antigen remains undetermined.

Here immunoSEQ multiplex PCR was the method, and the copy in TCRdb shows in-frame clones only, minus some. The sample lists about 170,000 clones; more than 80% were seen once. Looked up from germline, CDR1 is LGHDT and CDR2 is YNNKEL (reference sequence). This CDR3 comprises 17 residues. V dropped 4 bases and J dropped 7; count of bases not matched to a gene: 8. The chain links TRBV3-1 (or the pseudogene TRBV3-2) to TRBJ1-6; 12 nucleotides align to TRBD1. The sample was peripheral blood, taken on day 0 of AZD1222 vaccination. This receptor was taken from an adult in good health. CDR3 sequence reads: CASSRLTGTGGNSPLHF. The CDR3 nucleotides are TGTGCCAGCAGCCGACTAACCGGGACAGGGGGCAATTCACCCCTCCACTTT.